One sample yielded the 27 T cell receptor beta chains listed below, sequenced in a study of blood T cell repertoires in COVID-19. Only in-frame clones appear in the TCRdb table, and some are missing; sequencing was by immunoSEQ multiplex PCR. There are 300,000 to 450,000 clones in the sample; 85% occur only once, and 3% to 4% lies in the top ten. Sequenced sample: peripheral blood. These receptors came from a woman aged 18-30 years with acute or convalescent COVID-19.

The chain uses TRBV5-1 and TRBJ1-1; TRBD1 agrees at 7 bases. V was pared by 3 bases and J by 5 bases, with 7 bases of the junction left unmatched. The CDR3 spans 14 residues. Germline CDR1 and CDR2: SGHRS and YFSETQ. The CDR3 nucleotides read TGCGCCAGCAGCTACGGACAGGTGAGGACTGAAGCTTTCTTT. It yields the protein CASSYGQVRTEAFF.

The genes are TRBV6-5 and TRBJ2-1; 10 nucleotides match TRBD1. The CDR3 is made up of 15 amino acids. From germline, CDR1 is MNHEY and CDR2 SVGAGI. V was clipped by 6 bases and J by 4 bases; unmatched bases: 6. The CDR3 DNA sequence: TGTGCCAGCAGCCCCGGGACAGGGGCTTACAATGAGCAGTTCTTC. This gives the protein CASSPGTGAYNEQFF.

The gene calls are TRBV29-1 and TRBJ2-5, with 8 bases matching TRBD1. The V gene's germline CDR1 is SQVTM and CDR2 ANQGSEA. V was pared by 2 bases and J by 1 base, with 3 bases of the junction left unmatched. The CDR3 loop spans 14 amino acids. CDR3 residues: CSVEHRGSQETQYF. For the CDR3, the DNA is TGCAGCGTTGAACACAGGGGGTCCCAAGAGACCCAGTACTTC.

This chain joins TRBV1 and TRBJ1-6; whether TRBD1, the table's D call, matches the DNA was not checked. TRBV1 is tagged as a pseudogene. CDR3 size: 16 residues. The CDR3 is CTSSLSHRGLDSPLHF. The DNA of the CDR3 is TGCACCAGCAGCCTTTCGCACAGGGGGTTGGATTCACCCCTCCACTTT.

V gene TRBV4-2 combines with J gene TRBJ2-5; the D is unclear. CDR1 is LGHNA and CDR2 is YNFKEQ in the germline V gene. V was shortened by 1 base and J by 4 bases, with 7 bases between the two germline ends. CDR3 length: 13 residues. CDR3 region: CASSQGVRETQYF. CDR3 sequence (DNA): TGTGCCAGCAGCCAAGGAGTGAGAGAGACCCAGTACTTC.

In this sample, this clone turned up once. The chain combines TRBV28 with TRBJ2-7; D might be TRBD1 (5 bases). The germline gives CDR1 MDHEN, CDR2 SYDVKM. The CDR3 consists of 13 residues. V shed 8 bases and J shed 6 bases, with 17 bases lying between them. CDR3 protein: CASCPFIQGEQYF. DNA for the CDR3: TGTGCCAGCTGCCCATTCATCCAGGGCGAGCAGTACTTC.

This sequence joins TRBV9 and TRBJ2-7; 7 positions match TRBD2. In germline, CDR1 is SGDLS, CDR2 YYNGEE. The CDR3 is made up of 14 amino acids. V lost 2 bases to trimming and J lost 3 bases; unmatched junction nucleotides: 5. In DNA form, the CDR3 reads TGTGCCAGCAGCGTGAGCGGGGTTGACTACGAGCAGTACTTC. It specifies CASSVSGVDYEQYF.

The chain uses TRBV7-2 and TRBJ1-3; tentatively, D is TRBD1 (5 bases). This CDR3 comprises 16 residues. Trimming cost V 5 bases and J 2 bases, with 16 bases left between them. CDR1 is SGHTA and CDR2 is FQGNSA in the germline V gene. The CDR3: CASSRGGTSPGNTIYF. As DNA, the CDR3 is TGTGCCAGCAGCCGGGGAGGGACCTCGCCTGGAAACACCATATATTTT.

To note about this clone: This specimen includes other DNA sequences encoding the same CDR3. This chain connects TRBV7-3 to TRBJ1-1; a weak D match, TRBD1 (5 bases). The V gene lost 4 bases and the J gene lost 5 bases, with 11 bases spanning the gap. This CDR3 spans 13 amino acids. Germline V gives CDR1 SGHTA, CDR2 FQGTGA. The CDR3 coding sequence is TGTGCCAGCAGCTCCCAGGGAGGTACTGAAGCTTTCTTT. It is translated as CASSSQGGTEAFF.

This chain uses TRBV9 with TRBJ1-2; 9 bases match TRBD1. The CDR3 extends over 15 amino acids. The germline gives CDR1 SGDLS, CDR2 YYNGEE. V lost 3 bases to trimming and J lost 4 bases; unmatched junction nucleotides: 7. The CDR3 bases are TGTGCCAGCAGCGCGGGACAGGGATTGAGCTATGGCTACACCTTC. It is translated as CASSAGQGLSYGYTF.

CDR3 sequence: CAWTGWGLRETQYF. CDR3 nucleotides: TGTGCCTGGACTGGCTGGGGGCTGCGGGAGACCCAGTACTTC. The chain couples TRBV30 to TRBJ2-5, with a weak D call TRBD1 (6 bases). The CDR3 has 14 amino acids. Germline V gives CDR1 GTSNPN, CDR2 SVGIG (reference sequence). V was cut by 4 bases and J by 5 bases, with 17 bases left in between.

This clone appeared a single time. CDR3 coding DNA: TGTGCCAGCAGCGTTATAAGACTAGCCTACAATGAGCAGTTCTTC. Translating it yields CASSVIRLAYNEQFF. J is TRBJ2-1 and V is TRBV9; possibly TRBD2 for D (6 bases). The V end lost 2 bases, the J end lost 2 bases, and 11 bases lay between the germline ends. CDR3 length: 15 residues. The germline V gene has CDR1 SGDLS and CDR2 YYNGEE.

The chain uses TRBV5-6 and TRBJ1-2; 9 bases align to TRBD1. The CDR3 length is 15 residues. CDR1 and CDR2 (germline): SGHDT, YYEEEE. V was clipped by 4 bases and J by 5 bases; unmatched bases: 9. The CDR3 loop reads CASSPGQGFGYGYTF. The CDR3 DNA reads TGTGCCAGCAGCCCCGGACAGGGGTTTGGGTATGGCTACACCTTC.

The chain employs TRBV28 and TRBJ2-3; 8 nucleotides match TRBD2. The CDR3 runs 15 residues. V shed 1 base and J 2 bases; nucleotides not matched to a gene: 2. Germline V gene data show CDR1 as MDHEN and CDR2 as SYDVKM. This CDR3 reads CASSLSGGYTDTQYF. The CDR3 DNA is TGTGCCAGCAGTTTATCGGGAGGGTACACAGATACGCAGTATTTT.

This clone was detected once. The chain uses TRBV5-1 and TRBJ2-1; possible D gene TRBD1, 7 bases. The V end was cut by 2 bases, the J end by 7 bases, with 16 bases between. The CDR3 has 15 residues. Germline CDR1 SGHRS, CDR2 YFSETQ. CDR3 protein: CASSLWTGGGNEQFF. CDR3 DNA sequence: TGCGCCAGCAGCTTATGGACAGGTGGAGGGAATGAGCAGTTCTTC.

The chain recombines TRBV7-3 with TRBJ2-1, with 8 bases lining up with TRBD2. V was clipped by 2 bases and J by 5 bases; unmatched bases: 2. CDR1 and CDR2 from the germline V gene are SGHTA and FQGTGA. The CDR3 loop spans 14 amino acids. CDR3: CASSLLAGNNEQFF. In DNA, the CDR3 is TGTGCCAGCAGCTTACTAGCGGGCAACAATGAGCAGTTCTTC.

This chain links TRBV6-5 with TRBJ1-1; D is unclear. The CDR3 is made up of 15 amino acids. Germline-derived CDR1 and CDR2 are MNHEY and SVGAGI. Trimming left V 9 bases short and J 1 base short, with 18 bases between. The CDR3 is CASLDLEGPNTEAFF. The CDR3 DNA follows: TGTGCCAGTCTAGATCTCGAAGGTCCGAACACTGAAGCTTTCTTT.

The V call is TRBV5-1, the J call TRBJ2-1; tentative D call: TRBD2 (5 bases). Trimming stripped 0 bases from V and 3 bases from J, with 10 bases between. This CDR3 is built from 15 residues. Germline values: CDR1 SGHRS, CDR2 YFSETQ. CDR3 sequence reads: CASSLAGVYYNEQFF. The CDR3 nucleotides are TGCGCCAGCAGCTTGGCCGGGGTTTACTACAATGAGCAGTTCTTC.

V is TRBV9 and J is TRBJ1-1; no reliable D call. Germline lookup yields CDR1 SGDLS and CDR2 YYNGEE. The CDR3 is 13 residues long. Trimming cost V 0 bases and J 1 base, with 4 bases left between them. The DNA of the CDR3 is TGTGCCAGCAGCGTAGGGGCGAACACTGAAGCTTTCTTT. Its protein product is CASSVGANTEAFF.

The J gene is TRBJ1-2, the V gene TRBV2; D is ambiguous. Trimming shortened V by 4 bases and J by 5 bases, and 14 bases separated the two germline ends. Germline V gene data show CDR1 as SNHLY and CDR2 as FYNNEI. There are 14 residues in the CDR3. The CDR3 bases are TGTGCCAGCAGTGGGGGAGGGTCAAGGTATGGCTACACCTTC. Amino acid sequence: CASSGGGSRYGYTF.

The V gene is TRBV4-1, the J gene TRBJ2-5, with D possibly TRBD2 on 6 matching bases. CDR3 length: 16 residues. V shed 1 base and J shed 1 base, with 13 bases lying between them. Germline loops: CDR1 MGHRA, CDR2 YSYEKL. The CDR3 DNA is TGCGCCAGCAGCCAAGGCGATAGCGGATTCCAAGAGACCCAGTACTTC. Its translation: CASSQGDSGFQETQYF.

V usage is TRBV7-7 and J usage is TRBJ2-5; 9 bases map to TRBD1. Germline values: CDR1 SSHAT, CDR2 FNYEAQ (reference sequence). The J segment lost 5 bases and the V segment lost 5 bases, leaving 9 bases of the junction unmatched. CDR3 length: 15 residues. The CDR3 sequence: CASSRGQGIMETQYF. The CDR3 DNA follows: TGTGCCAGCAGCCGCGGACAGGGGATAATGGAGACCCAGTACTTC.

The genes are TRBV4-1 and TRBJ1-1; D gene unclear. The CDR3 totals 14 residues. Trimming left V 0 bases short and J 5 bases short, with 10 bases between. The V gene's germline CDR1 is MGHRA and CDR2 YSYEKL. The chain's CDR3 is CASSQDSRRTEAFF. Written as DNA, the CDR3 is TGCGCCAGCAGCCAAGATTCGCGCCGTACTGAAGCTTTCTTT.

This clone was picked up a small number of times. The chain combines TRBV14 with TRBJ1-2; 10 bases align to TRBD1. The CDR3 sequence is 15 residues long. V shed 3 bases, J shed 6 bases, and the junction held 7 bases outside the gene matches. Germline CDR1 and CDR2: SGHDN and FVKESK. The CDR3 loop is CASSQQTGGADGYTF. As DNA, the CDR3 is TGTGCCAGCAGCCAGCAGACAGGGGGCGCCGATGGCTACACCTTC.

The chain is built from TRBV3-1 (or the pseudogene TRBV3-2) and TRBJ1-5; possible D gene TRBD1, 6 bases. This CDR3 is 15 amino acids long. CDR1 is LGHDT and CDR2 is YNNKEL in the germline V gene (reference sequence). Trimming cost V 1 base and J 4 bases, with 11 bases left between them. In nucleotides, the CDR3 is TGTGCCAGCAGCCAAGTTGCGGGGGCGAATCAGCCCCAGCATTTT. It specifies CASSQVAGANQPQHF.

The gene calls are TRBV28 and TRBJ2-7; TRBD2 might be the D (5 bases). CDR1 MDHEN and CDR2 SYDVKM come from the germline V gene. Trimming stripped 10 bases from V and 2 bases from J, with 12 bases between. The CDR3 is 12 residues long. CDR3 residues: CATLRRPYEQYF. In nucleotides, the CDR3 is TGTGCCACCCTAAGGAGGCCCTACGAGCAGTACTTC.

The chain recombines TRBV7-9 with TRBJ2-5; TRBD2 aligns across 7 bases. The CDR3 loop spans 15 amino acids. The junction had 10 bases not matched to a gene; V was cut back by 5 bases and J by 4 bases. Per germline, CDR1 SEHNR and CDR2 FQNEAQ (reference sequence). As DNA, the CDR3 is TGTGCCAGCAGCCCACCGGGCGGGGGAGGAGAGACCCAGTACTTC. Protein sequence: CASSPPGGGGETQYF.